This paragraph reports one T cell receptor beta chain. Its target antigen remains unknown. No per-base quality is available; no much larger clone lies one base away. No patient had received any treatment before thyroid surgery. Patient clinical samples collected from about 2012 to 2018 were retrospectively analysed using T-cell receptor beta sequencing. The receptor library was made with PCR. For sequencing, an Illumina HiSeq 4000 was employed. The TCR beta-chain CDR3 region of each patient was profiled by high-throughput sequencing. The authors processed their data as follows. A classifier to discriminate distant-metastatic papillary thyroid cancer patients was built from CDR3 differences across clinicopathological groups. The Shannon index was used to assess repertoire diversity, and the Morisita-Horn index was used to assess tumor-blood repertoire similarity. In-frame beta chains were kept once TCRdb had trimmed the public reads at Q25 with fastp and called clones with MiXCR. TCRdb assigned the V and J calls; the authors' analysis was not used. The table for this sample lists some 11,000 clones; around 20% of them were counted only once. Of the sample, more than 13% is held by the ten largest clones.

This sample is drawn from a study of metastatic and nonmetastatic thyroid tumors (dated by TCRdb to the early 2020s). With regard to the full study: Repertoires were compared across peripheral blood and tumor or nodule tissue samples from malignant and benign thyroid patients. General study outcomes and caveats: TCR beta diversity was reported as significantly higher in malignant tumors than in benign nodules, in both blood and tumor samples.

The CDR3 runs 14 amino acids, cysteine and phenylalanine included. The sequence is cut down to CDR3 DNA, 42 bases in frame from base 1. For CDR1 and CDR2, the germline V gene lists MNHNS and SASEGT. Deletion took 5 bases off V and 4 bases off J, with a span of 15 bases between the germline ends. Specimen: adjacent normal tissue. This chain is built from TRBV6-1 and TRBJ2-7, with the D gene call left open. The receptor's source is a female donor with papillary thyroid cancer or a benign thyroid nodule (not recorded which). Some clones in this sample may be carry-over from other donors' samples. The nucleotide sequence is given as TGTGCCAGCAGTCCCCGGTCCCCACCTTACGAGCAGTACTTC. It specifies CASSPRSPPYEQYF.